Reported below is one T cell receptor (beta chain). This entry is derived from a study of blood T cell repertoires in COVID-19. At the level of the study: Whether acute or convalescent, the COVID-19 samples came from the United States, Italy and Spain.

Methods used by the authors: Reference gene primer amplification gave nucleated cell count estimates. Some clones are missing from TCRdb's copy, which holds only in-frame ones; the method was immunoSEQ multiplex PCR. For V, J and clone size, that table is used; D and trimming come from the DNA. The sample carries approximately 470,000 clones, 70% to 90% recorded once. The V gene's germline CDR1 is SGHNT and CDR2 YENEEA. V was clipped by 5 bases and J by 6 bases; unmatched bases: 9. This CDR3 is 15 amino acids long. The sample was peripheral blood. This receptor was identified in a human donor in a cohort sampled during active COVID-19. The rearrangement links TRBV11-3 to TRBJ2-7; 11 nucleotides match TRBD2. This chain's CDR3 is CASSGRSGRASEQYF. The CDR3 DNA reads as TGTGCCAGCAGCGGCCGTAGCGGGAGGGCCTCCGAGCAGTACTTC.